Listed below are T cell receptor beta chains from one sample, sequenced in a study of cytomegalovirus exposure and HLA in healthy donors. Produced via immunoSEQ multiplex PCR; TCRdb's table is partial and in-frame only. The profile covers about 160,000 clones, with under 90% appearing a single time and 4% to 5% taken by the ten largest. The sample taken for sequencing was PBMCs. All receptors derive from a man aged 18 to 29 in good health and CMV-seropositive. CDR3s leave out the opening cysteine and the closing phenylalanine or tryptophan. Clone size is stated in some rows and not others, as once, few, many or a class when expanded.

14,-,TRBV7-3,TRBJ2-3,ASSSLAGGDADTQY
14,-,TRBV5-6,TRBJ2-1,ASSSGASGVYNEQF
13,once,TRBV9,TRBJ1-1,ASSPRQGRNTEAF
12,-,TRBV27,TRBJ1-2,ASSTTGTAYGYT
12,-,TRBV15,TRBJ2-3,ATSRLGGTDTQY
12,-,TRBV28,TRBJ1-1,ASRGQGIYTEAF
17,once,TRBV7-9,TRBJ2-1,ASSSQKGSGTGIYNEQF
14,-,TRBV27,TRBJ2-7,ASSSTGLAENYEQY
12,once,TRBV2,TRBJ2-1,ASSWLAGDNEQF
16,once,TRBV5-1,TRBJ2-6,ASRRLGQGASGANVLT
15,-,TRBV18,TRBJ2-1,ASSRKSGTSGYNEQF
11,-,TRBV10-2,TRBJ2-7,ASQDRDTYEQY
12,-,TRBV5-5,TRBJ1-3,ASNSQGSGNTIY
12,-,TRBV28,TRBJ2-1,AASGTSGAGEQF
13,-,TRBV6-6,TRBJ2-2,ASSRLTTYTGELF
12,-,TRBV7-9,TRBJ2-1,ASSLEGGWGEQF